The 22 T cell receptor beta chains reported below all come from one sample, sequenced in a study of blood T cell repertoires in COVID-19 (TCRdb year 2020). Libraries were constructed by the immunoSEQ multiplex PCR assay. TCRdb mirrors the immuneACCESS table, restricted to in-frame sequences. Some clones are absent from its copies; in checked studies, under half trace to an unresolved V gene, and the reason for the others is unknown. Counted in this sample were roughly 250,000 clones; around 89% of them appeared once. Clones ranked in the top ten supply 0.87% of the sample. Material: PBMCs or T cells enriched from blood (not recorded which). The receptors shown here come from a man between 50 and 59 years old who had been exposed to COVID-19.

The genes are TRBV3-1 (or the pseudogene TRBV3-2) and TRBJ1-2; tentatively, D is TRBD1 (5 bases). Trimming pared 0 bases from V and 3 bases from J, leaving 20 bases between. CDR3 length: 18 residues. Germline loops: CDR1 LGHDT, CDR2 YNNKEL (reference sequence). The CDR3 loop is CASSQEFLSGGKDYGYTF. The CDR3 bases are TGTGCCAGCAGCCAAGAGTTTCTTTCTGGGGGGAAAGACTATGGCTACACCTTC.

V is TRBV27 and J is TRBJ1-5; no reliable D call. The V gene lost 4 bases and the J gene lost 2 bases, with 6 bases spanning the gap. This CDR3 has 13 amino acids. Germline CDR1 is MNHEY and CDR2 is SMNVEV (reference sequence). CDR3 nucleotide sequence: TGTGCCAGCAGTTATAGTGGCAATCAGCCCCAGCATTTT. Its protein product is CASSYSGNQPQHF.

V is TRBV7-3 and J is TRBJ2-3; D possibly corresponds to TRBD1 (5 bases). CDR3 length equals 15 residues. The ends were cut back, 0 bases at V and 1 base at J, with 8 bases in the middle. The germline V gene encodes CDR1 SGHTA and CDR2 FQGTGA. CDR3 DNA: TGTGCCAGCAGCTTAACGTTAGGGGGCACAGATACGCAGTATTTT. Its protein product is CASSLTLGGTDTQYF.

The V and J genes are TRBV5-1 and TRBJ2-5; 7 bases are shared with TRBD1. Looked up from germline, CDR1 is SGHRS and CDR2 is YFSETQ. CDR3 size: 15 residues. V was pared by 3 bases and J by 2 bases, with 7 bases of the junction left unmatched. This CDR3 is CASSWTGTAQETQYF. CDR3 bases: TGCGCCAGCAGCTGGACCGGGACAGCTCAAGAGACCCAGTACTTC.

The chain has TRBV9 and TRBJ1-2, with TRBD1 matching over 10 bases. There are 17 residues in the CDR3. Germline V gives CDR1 SGDLS, CDR2 YYNGEE. Losses at the gene ends were 4 bases for V and 1 base for J; bases not matched to a gene: 10. The CDR3 nucleotides read TGTGCCAGCAGCACAGCCCGGGGACAGGGGATTAACTATGGCTACACCTTC. Translating gives CASSTARGQGINYGYTF.

This chain links TRBV10-3 with TRBJ2-7; 8 nucleotides match TRBD1. Germline CDR1 reads ENHRY; CDR2 reads SYGVKD. This CDR3 comprises 20 residues. V trimming: 6 bases; J trimming: 2 bases; junction bases outside the gene matches: 24. CDR3 loop: CAISPTHLMDRAQQTYEQYV. CDR3 DNA: TGTGCCATCAGCCCGACGCATCTAATGGACAGGGCCCAACAAACCTACGAGCAGTACGTC.

The chain is built from TRBV28 and TRBJ1-1, with D hard to call. The CDR3 extends over 15 amino acids. Germline V gene sequence: CDR1 MDHEN, CDR2 SYDVKM. V lost 3 bases and J lost 7, with 18 bases in between. DNA for the CDR3: TGTGCCAGCAGTTTCGTGGATCGGGATAATATTGAAGCTTTCTTT. Protein: CASSFVDRDNIEAFF.

The chain is built from TRBV24-1 and TRBJ1-5; a weak D match, TRBD1 (5 bases). The CDR3 is 14 amino acids. V gave up 3 bases and J gave up 9 bases, with 14 bases separating them. Germline V CDR1 and CDR2: KGHDR, SFDVKD. The CDR3 region is CATSDRGRRMPQHF. As DNA, the CDR3 is TGTGCCACCAGTGATAGGGGCCGTAGGATGCCCCAGCATTTT.

CDR3 sequence reads: CASRGTANSYEQYF. As DNA, the CDR3 is TGTGCCAGCAGGGGGACAGCAAATTCCTACGAGCAGTACTTC. The chain employs TRBV2 and TRBJ2-7, with 7 bases matching TRBD1. This CDR3 spans 14 amino acids. Trimming at V came to 6 bases and at J to 1 base, leaving 6 bases not matched to a gene. Looked up from germline, CDR1 is SNHLY and CDR2 is FYNNEI.

This rearrangement joins TRBV4-1 to TRBJ1-2; TRBD1 agrees at 7 bases. V gave up 0 bases and J gave up 5 bases; unmatched junction bases: 9. Per the germline V gene, CDR1 is MGHRA and CDR2 is YSYEKL. CDR3 length: 16 amino acids. The CDR3 is CASSQEGRGRWYGYTF. CDR3 DNA: TGCGCCAGCAGCCAAGAAGGTAGGGGGCGCTGGTATGGCTACACCTTC.

V is TRBV9 and J is TRBJ1-3, with no clear D. The CDR3 length is 14 residues. CDR1 is SGDLS and CDR2 is YYNGEE in the germline V gene. The ends were cut back, 7 bases at V and 0 bases at J, with 11 bases in the middle. The chain's CDR3 is CASRGPSSGNTIYF. In DNA form, the CDR3 reads TGTGCCAGCCGAGGGCCTTCCTCTGGAAACACCATATATTTT.

The chain links TRBV29-1 to TRBJ2-1; 9 nucleotides line up with TRBD1. Germline V gene lookup returns CDR1 SQVTM and CDR2 ANQGSEA. V shed 0 bases, J shed 3 bases, and the junction held 6 bases outside the gene matches. This CDR3 has 16 residues. The CDR3 region is CSVEDPGQGSYNEQFF. The CDR3 DNA reads as TGCAGCGTTGAAGATCCGGGACAGGGTAGCTACAATGAGCAGTTCTTC.

The genes are TRBV15 and TRBJ2-7; D is undetermined. The germline gives CDR1 LNHNV, CDR2 YYDKDF (reference sequence). Trimming removed 1 base from V and 4 bases from J, with 8 bases in between. This CDR3 region has 13 residues. The CDR3 is CATSRARVYEQYF. DNA of the CDR3: TGTGCCACCAGCAGAGCTAGAGTGTACGAGCAGTACTTC.

The gene calls are TRBV28 and TRBJ2-3; D remains unclear. This CDR3 region has 12 residues. V lost 7 bases and J lost 6, with 11 bases in between. Germline V gene sequence: CDR1 MDHEN, CDR2 SYDVKM. CDR3 sequence: CASTLPGDTQYF. The CDR3 DNA reads TGTGCCAGCACCCTCCCCGGGGATACGCAGTATTTT. Looking up the rest from reference TRBV28 and TRBJ2-3 gives the full variable domain: DVKVTQSSRYLVKRTGEKVFLECVQDMDHENMFWYRQDPGLGLRLIYFSYDVKMKEKGDIPEGYSVSREKKERFSLILESASTNQTSMYLCASTLPGDTQYFGPGTRLTVL.

The chain recombines TRBV5-1 with TRBJ2-5; TRBD2 agrees at 10 bases. The CDR3 covers 14 residues. The V segment lost 0 bases and the J segment 5 bases; nucleotides outside the gene matches: 1. Germline V gene sequence: CDR1 SGHRS, CDR2 YFSETQ. CDR3 bases: TGCGCCAGCAGCTTGGAAGCGGGAGGGGAGACCCAGTACTTC. Encoded protein: CASSLEAGGETQYF. Based on the CDR3 plus reference TRBV5-1 and TRBJ2-5, the full variable domain is KAGVTQTPRYLIKTRGQQVTLSCSPISGHRSVSWYQQTPGQGLQFLFEYFSETQRNKGNFPGRFSGRQFSNSRSEMNVSTLELGDSALYLCASSLEAGGETQYFGPGTRLLVL.

V is TRBV7-2 and J is TRBJ1-2; a possible D gene is TRBD1 (5 bases). The germline V and J ends were trimmed by 1 base and 3 bases, with 9 bases remaining between them. The CDR3 sequence is 14 residues long. Germline-derived CDR1 and CDR2 are SGHTA and FQGNSA. This chain's CDR3 is CASSLDWGDYGYTF. The CDR3 DNA reads as TGTGCCAGCAGCTTAGACTGGGGCGACTATGGCTACACCTTC. Complete variable domain (other parts from reference TRBV7-2 and TRBJ1-2): GAGVSQSPSNKVTEKGKDVELRCDPISGHTALYWYRQSLGQGLEFLIYFQGNSAPDKSGLPSDRFSAERTGGSVSTLTIQRTQQEDSAVYLCASSLDWGDYGYTFGSGTRLTVV.

CDR3 amino acids: CASSFGGGSYEQYF. CDR3 bases: TGTGCCAGCAGCTTTGGCGGGGGTTCCTACGAGCAGTACTTC. This chain connects TRBV5-6 to TRBJ2-7; TRBD2 matches 7 bases. V lost 2 bases to trimming and J lost 1 base; unmatched junction nucleotides: 3. Germline CDR1 is SGHDT and CDR2 is YYEEEE. This CDR3 region has 14 residues.

This sequence joins TRBV7-9 and TRBJ2-1; 9 bases map to TRBD2. The length of the CDR3 is 14 residues. J lost 7 bases, V lost 6 bases, and 7 bases had no gene match. Germline V CDR1 and CDR2: SEHNR, FQNEAQ (reference sequence). This CDR3 reads CASRSRTSENEQFF. For the CDR3, the DNA is TGTGCCAGCAGATCAAGGACTAGCGAAAATGAGCAGTTCTTC.

This chain links TRBV24-1 with TRBJ1-5; the D gene is possibly TRBD1 (5 bases). Germline V gene data show CDR1 as KGHDR and CDR2 as SFDVKD. The CDR3 totals 17 residues. Trimming removed 1 base from V and 0 bases from J, with 12 bases in between. DNA of the CDR3: TGTGCCACCAGTGATTTCCCAGGGACTGATAGCAATCAGCCCCAGCATTTT. Amino acid sequence: CATSDFPGTDSNQPQHF.

This rearrangement joins TRBV2 to TRBJ1-2; 8 nucleotides align to TRBD1. This CDR3 region has 14 residues. After removal of 7 bases from V and 3 bases from J, the junction contained 7 bases not matched to a gene. Germline V gene data show CDR1 as SNHLY and CDR2 as FYNNEI. This CDR3 is CASIRQGADYGYTF. The CDR3 DNA reads as TGTGCCAGCATAAGGCAGGGGGCAGACTATGGCTACACCTTC.

CDR3 DNA sequence: TGTGCCAGCAGCTTTCGGAGCGACTATGGCTACACCTTC. Its protein is CASSFRSDYGYTF. The genes are TRBV7-8 and TRBJ1-2, with no clear D. CDR1 is SGHVS and CDR2 is FQNEAQ in the germline V gene. Deletions cut 3 bases from V and 3 bases from J, with 8 bases between. The CDR3 sequence is 13 residues long.

The rearrangement links TRBV25-1 to TRBJ2-5, with D possibly being TRBD1 (5 bases). The V gene's germline CDR1 is MGHDK and CDR2 SYGVNS. The CDR3 is made up of 13 amino acids. V lost 7 bases and J 3 bases, leaving 12 bases between the germline ends. The CDR3, as DNA: TGTGCCAGCACACAGACAGTAGAAGAGACCCAGTACTTC. This sequence encodes CASTQTVEETQYF.